A single sample is the source of the 10 T cell receptor beta chains below, sequenced in a study of cytomegalovirus exposure and HLA in healthy donors. The primer mix had 60 Vbeta and 13 Jbeta primers. Sequencing was performed with immunoSEQ multiplex PCR; in TCRdb, only in-frame clones are kept and a portion is missing. The sample holds 100,000 to 150,000 clones, approximately 80% seen once. What was sequenced was PBMCs. These receptors all come from a man aged 40-49 years in good health and CMV-seronegative.

This chain links TRBV7-3 with TRBJ2-3; perhaps TRBD2 as D (5 bases). CDR3 length equals 14 residues. The ends were cut back, 3 bases at V and 5 bases at J, with 12 bases in the middle. In germline, CDR1 is SGHTA, CDR2 FQGTGA. CDR3 region: CASSLSGSGDTQYF. CDR3 DNA sequence: TGTGCCAGCAGCTTGAGCGGAAGCGGAGATACGCAGTATTTT.

The rearrangement links TRBV5-1 to TRBJ2-1; TRBD1 matches at 8 bases. The CDR3 runs 18 residues. The V gene end was trimmed by 4 bases and the J gene end by 4 bases; junction bases not matched to a gene: 16. Germline V gene sequence: CDR1 SGHRS, CDR2 YFSETQ. Written as DNA, the CDR3 is TGCGCCAGCAGCAGCAACCCATTTGGACAGGGAACATACAATGAGCAGTTCTTC. It is translated as CASSSNPFGQGTYNEQFF.

This chain connects TRBV9 to TRBJ1-2; 7 bases align to TRBD1. CDR1 SGDLS and CDR2 YYNGEE come from the germline V gene. The V gene end was trimmed by 1 base and the J gene end by 8 bases; junction bases not matched to a gene: 8. CDR3 length: 14 residues. CDR3 protein: CASSVRQGLGGYTF. The CDR3 bases are TGTGCCAGCAGCGTAAGACAGGGATTGGGAGGCTACACCTTC.

The rearrangement joins TRBV27 to TRBJ1-1; D is possibly TRBD1 (5 bases). Germline assignment: CDR1 MNHEY and CDR2 SMNVEV (reference sequence). There are 14 residues in the CDR3. V lost 4 bases and J lost 3, with 12 bases in between. The chain's CDR3 is CASSSLGGDTEAFF. The DNA of the CDR3 is TGTGCCAGCAGTTCCTTGGGGGGAGACACTGAAGCTTTCTTT.

The chain carries TRBV19 and TRBJ1-2; 7 bases are shared with TRBD1. V lost 2 bases to trimming and J lost 11 bases; unmatched junction nucleotides: 14. The germline CDR1 and CDR2 sequences are LNHDA and SQIVND (reference sequence). This CDR3 is built from 15 residues. The CDR3 protein is CASSITPTTTGKYTF. The CDR3 bases are TGTGCCAGTAGTATAACCCCAACGACGACAGGGAAGTACACCTTC.

The V and J genes are TRBV10-3 and TRBJ1-2, with D uncertain. CDR3 length: 13 residues. Germline lookup yields CDR1 ENHRY and CDR2 SYGVKD. Trimming took 8 bases from V and 4 from J, leaving 14 bases between them. CDR3 nucleotide sequence: TGTGCCATCGGAGGGCCTTCGGGCTATGGCTACACCTTC. Translation: CAIGGPSGYGYTF.

The chain is built from TRBV5-5 and TRBJ1-5; TRBD1 aligns across 11 bases. Trimming removed 3 bases from V and 6 bases from J; junction bases left unmatched: 5. The CDR3 contains 15 residues. Germline V gives CDR1 SGHKS, CDR2 YYEKEE (reference sequence). The DNA for the CDR3 is TGTGCCAGCAGCTCGGACAGGGGGCGCGGTCAGCCCCAGCATTTT. Translated: CASSSDRGRGQPQHF.

The genes are TRBV7-2 and TRBJ1-2, with 7 bases lining up with TRBD1. Trimming at V came to 5 bases and at J to 4 bases, leaving 10 bases not matched to a gene. CDR1 and CDR2 (germline): SGHTA, FQGNSA. CDR3 length: 15 residues. The DNA of the CDR3 is TGTGCCAGCAGCATCTCCCCCCAGGGGGGCTATGGCTACACCTTC. It specifies CASSISPQGGYGYTF.

This rearrangement joins TRBV19 to TRBJ2-7, with D uncertain. The CDR3 is 16 residues long. V lost 1 base and J 2 bases, leaving 15 bases between the germline ends. CDR1 is LNHDA, CDR2 SQIVND, per germline (reference sequence). The CDR3 protein is CASSIGSGSYTYEQYF. The CDR3 region has the DNA TGTGCCAGTAGTATAGGTTCCGGGTCTTACACCTACGAGCAGTACTTC. Full variable domain (missing parts from reference TRBV19 and TRBJ2-7): DGGITQSPKYLFRKEGQNVTLSCEQNLNHDAMYWYRQDPGQGLRLIYYSQIVNDFQKGDIAEGYSVSREKKESFPLTVTSAQKNPTAFYLCASSIGSGSYTYEQYFGPGTRLTVT.

The chain employs TRBV10-3 and TRBJ1-2, with D unclear. This CDR3 has 13 residues. CDR1 ENHRY and CDR2 SYGVKD come from the germline V gene. Trimming took off 4 bases at V and 5 bases at J, with 11 bases between the two ends. The CDR3 sequence is CAISAGSFYGYTF. As DNA, the CDR3 is TGTGCCATCAGTGCCGGGAGTTTTTATGGCTACACCTTC.